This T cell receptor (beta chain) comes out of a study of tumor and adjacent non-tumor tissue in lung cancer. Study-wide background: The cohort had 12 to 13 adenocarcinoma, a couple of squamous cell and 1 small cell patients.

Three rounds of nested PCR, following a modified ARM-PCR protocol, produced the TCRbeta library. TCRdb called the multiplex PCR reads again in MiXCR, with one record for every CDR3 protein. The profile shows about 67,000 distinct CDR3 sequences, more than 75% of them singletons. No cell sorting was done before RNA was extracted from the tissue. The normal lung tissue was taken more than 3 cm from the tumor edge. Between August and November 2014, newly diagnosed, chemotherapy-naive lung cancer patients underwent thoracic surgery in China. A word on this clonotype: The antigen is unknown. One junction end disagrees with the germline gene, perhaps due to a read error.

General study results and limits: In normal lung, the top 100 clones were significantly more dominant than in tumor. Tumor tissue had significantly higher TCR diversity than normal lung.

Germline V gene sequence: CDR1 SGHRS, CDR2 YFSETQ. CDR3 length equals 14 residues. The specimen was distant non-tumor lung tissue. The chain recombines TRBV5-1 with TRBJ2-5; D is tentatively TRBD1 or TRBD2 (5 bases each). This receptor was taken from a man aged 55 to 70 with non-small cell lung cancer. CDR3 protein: CTSSFNQGRETQYF. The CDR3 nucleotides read TGCACCAGCAGCTTTAATCAGGGACGGGAGACCCAGTACTTC.